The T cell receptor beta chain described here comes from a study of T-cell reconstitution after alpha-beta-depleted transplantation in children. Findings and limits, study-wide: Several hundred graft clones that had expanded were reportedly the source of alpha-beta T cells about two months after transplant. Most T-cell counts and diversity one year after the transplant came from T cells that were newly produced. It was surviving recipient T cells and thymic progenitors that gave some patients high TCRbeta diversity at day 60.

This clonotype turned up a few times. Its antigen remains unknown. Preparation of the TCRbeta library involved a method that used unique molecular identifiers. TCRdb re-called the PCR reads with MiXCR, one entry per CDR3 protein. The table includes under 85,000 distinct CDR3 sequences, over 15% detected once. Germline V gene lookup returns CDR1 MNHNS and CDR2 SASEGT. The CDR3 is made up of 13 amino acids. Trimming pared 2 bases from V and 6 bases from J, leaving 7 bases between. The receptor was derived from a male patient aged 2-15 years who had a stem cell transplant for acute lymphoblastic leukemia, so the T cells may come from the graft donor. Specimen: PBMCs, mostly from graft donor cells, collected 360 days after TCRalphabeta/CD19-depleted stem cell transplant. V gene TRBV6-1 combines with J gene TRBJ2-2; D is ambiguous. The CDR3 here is CASSELGSGELFF. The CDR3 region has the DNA TGTGCCAGCAGTGAATTGGGGTCCGGGGAGCTGTTTTTT.